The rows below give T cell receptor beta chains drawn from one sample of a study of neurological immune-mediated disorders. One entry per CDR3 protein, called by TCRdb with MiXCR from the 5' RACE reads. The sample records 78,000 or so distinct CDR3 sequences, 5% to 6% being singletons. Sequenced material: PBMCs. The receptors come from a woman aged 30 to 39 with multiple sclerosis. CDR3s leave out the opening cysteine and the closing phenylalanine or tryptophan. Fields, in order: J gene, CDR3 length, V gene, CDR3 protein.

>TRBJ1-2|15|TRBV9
ASSVVTPIQVGYGYT
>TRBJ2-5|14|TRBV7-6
ASSLMVADLVAAQY
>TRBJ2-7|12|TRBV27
ASSHGQGVYEQY
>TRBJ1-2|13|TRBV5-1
ASSSRGDRGNGYT
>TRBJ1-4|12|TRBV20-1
SASGRPSNEKLF
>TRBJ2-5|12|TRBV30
AWTFQGGQETQY
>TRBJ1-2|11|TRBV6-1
ASTPGTNYGYT
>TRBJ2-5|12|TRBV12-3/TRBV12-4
ASSSGQGQETQY
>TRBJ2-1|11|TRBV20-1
SVSVASTNEQF
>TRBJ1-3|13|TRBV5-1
ASSSTGRSGNTIY
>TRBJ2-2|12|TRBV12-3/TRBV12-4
ASRQAPGHGELF
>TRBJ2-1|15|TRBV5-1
ASSLVPVAEGYNEQF
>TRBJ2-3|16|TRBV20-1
SARDVASGTGGADTQY
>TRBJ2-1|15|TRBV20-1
SAPPVAGGGKDNEQF
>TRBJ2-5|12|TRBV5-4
ASSRQGASETQY
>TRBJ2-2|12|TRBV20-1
SAKSGTDTGELF
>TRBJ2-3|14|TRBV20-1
SARVGGGGSTDTQY
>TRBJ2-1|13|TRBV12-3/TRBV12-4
ASSLKVLGGDEQF
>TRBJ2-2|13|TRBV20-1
SARGGSTNTGELF
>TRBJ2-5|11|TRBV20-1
SARSDRGESQY
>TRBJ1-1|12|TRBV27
ASRITGGGTEAF
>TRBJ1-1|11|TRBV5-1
ASSLSGGTEAF
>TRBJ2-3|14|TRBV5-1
ASSPSGRYYTDTQY
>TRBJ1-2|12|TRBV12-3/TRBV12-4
ASSSPPTEVGYT
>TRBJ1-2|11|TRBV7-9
ASSLVGPGGYT
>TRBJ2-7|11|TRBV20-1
SARLGVTYEQY
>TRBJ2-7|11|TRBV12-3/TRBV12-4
ASSAYLKYEQY
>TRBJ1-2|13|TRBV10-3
AISELSGTVYGYT
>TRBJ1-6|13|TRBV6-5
ASSLQGPHRSTLN
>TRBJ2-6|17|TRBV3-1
ASSVRPSGVYSGANVLT
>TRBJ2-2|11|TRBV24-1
ATSERLEGELF
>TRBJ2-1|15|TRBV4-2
ASSQVTSGRLYNEQF
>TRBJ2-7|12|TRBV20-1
SAWGQGDTYEQY
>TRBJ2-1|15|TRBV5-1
ASSSKGSSGYYNEQF
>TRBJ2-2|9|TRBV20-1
SARDQGELF
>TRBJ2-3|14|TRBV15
ATSRRRDRVADTQY
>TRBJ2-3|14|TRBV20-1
SARDRLAEFTDTQY
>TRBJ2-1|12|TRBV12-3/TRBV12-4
ASRPSAGGQEQF
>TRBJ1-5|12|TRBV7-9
ASSFSSTYQPQH
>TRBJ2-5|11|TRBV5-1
ASSFRDRETQY
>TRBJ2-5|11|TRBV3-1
ASSQEGRKTQY
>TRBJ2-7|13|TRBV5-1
ASSKGTSVTYEQY
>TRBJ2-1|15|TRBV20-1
SAIRVLAGSKYNEQF
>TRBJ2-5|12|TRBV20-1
SASTGGRGETQY
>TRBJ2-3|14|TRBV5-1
ASSFVPSGGTDTQY
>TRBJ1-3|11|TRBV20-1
SAETGVGNTIY
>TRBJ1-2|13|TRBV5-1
ASSLAGTGLDGYT
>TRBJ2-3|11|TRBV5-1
ASSFLVTDTQY
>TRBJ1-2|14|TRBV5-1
ASSSTGDQANYGYT
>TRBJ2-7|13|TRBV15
ATSRDPSGSYEQY
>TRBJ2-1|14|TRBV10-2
ASNFGTSGRAHEQF
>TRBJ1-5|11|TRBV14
ASSQEPDQPQH
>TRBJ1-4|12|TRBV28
ASTPPGVYEKLF
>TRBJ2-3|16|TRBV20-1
SARDLGGAGGRTDTQY
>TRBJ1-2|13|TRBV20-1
SARPTQDAHYGYT
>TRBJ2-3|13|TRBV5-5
ASSLAGPRPDTQY
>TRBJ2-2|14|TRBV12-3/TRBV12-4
ASRPGLATNTGELF
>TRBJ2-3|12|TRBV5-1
ASSLATVTDTQY
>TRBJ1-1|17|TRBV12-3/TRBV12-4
ASIPTVPGQGAWGTEAF